Listed here is a single T cell receptor beta chain. The V end lost 2 bases, the J end lost 2 bases, and 8 bases lay between the germline ends. The length of the CDR3 is 14 residues. The germline CDR1 and CDR2 sequences are SGHAT and FQNNGV. The sample originates from a study of T cell changes during pregnancy in multiple sclerosis. Clones were sequenced by immunoSEQ multiplex PCR, and TCRdb holds only the in-frame ones, with some missing. The table has fewer than 65,000 clones, around nine tenths seen once; the top ten hold around 3.3%. The source was peripheral blood, collected in the first trimester of pregnancy. V gene TRBV11-2 combines with J gene TRBJ2-3; D is undetermined. This TCR came from a female donor in good health, enrolled as a control in a pregnancy study. The CDR3 DNA reads TGTGCCAGCAGCTTAAACTCCCTCACAGATACGCAGTATTTT. It yields the protein CASSLNSLTDTQYF.